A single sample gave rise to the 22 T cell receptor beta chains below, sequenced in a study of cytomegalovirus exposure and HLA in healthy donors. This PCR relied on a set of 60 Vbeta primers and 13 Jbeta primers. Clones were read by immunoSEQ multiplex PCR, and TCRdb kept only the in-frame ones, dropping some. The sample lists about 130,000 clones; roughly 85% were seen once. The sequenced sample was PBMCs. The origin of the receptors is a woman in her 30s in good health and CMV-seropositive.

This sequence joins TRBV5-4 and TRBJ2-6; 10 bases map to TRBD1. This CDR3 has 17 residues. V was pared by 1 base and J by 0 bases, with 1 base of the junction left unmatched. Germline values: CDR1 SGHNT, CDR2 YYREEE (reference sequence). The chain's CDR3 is CASSLRDRGSGANVLTF. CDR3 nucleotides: TGTGCCAGCAGCTTGCGGGACAGGGGCTCTGGGGCCAACGTCCTGACTTTC.

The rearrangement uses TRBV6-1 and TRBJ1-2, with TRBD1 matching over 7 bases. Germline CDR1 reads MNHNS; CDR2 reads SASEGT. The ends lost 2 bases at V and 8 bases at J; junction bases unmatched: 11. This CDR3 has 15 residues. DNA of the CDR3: TGTGCCAGCAGTGAACCTGGGACAGCGACGGGGGGCTACACCTTC. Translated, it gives CASSEPGTATGGYTF.

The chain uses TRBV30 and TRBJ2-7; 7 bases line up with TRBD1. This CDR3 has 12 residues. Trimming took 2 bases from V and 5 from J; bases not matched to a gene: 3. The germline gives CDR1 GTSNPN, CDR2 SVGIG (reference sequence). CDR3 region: CAWSRQGDEQYF. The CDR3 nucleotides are TGTGCCTGGAGTCGTCAGGGGGACGAGCAGTACTTC.

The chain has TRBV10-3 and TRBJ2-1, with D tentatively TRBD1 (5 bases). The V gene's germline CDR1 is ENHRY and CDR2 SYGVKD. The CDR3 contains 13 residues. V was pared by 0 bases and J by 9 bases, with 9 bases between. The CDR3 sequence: CAISESGRGEQFF. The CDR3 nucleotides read TGTGCCATCAGTGAGTCCGGTAGGGGTGAGCAGTTCTTC.

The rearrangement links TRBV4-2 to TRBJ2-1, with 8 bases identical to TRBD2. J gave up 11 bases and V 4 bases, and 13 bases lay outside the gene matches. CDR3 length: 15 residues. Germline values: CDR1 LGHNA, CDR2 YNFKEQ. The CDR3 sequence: CASSLETGEREKQFF. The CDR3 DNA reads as TGTGCCAGCAGCCTGGAGACCGGGGAGCGGGAGAAGCAGTTCTTC.

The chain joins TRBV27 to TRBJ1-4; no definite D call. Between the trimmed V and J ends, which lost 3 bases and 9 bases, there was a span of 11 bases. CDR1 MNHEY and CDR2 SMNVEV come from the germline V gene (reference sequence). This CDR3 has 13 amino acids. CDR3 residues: CASSFLGPQKLFF. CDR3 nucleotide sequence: TGTGCCAGCAGTTTCCTCGGTCCCCAAAAACTGTTTTTT.

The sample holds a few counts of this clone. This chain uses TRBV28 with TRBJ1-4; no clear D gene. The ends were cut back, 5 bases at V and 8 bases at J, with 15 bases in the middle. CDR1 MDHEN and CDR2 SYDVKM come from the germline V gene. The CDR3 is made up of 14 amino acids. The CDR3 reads CASSQTSAGEKLFF. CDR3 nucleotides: TGTGCCAGCAGTCAGACTTCGGCGGGGGAAAAACTGTTTTTT.

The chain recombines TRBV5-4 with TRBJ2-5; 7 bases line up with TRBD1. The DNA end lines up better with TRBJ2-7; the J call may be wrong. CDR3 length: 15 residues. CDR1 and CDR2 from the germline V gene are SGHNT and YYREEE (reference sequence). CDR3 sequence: CASSSRDSPLNEQYF. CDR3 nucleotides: TGTGCCAGCAGCTCCCGGGACAGCCCGCTAAACGAGCAGTACTTC.

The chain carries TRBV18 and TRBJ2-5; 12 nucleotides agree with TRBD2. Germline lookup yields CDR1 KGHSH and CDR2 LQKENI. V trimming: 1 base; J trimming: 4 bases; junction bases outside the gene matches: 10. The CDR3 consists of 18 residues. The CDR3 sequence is CASSPRTSGAPGLETQYF. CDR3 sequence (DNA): TGTGCCAGCTCACCACGGACTAGCGGGGCCCCGGGGCTAGAGACCCAGTACTTC.

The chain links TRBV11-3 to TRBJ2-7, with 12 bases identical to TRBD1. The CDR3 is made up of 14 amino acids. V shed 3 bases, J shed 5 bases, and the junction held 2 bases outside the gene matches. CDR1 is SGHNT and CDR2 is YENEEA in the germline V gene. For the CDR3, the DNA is TGTGCCAGCAGCTTGGGACAGGGGGCGAACGAGCAGTACTTC. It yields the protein CASSLGQGANEQYF.

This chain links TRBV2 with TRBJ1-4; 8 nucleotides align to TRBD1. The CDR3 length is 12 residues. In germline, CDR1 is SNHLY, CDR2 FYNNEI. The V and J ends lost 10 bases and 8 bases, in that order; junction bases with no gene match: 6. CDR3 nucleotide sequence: TGTGCCACCGGACAGGGATACGAAAAACTGTTTTTT. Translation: CATGQGYEKLFF. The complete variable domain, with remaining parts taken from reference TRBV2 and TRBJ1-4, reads EPEVTQTPSHQVTQMGQEVILRCVPISNHLYFYWYRQILGQKVEFLVSFYNNEISEKSEIFDDQFSVERPDGSNFTLKIRSTKLEDSAMYFCATGQGYEKLFFGSGTQLSVL.

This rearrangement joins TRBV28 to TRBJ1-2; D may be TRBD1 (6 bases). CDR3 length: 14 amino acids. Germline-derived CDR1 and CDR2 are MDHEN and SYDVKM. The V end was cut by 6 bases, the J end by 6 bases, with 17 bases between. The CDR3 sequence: CASSGPRGWDGYTF. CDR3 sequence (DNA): TGTGCCAGCAGCGGCCCCAGGGGATGGGATGGCTACACCTTC.

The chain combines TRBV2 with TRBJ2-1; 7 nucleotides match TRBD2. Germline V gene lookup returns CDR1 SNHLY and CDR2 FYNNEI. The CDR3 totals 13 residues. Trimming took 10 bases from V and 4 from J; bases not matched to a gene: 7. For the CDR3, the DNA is TGTGCCACCGGGACTACCCTTTACAATGAGCAGTTCTTC. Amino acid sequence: CATGTTLYNEQFF.

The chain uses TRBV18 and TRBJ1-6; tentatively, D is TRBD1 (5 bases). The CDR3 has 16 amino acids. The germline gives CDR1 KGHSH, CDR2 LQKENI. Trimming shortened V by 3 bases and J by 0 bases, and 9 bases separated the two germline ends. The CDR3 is CASSPTASSYNSPLHF. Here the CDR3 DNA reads TGTGCCAGCTCACCGACAGCTAGCTCCTATAATTCACCCCTCCACTTT. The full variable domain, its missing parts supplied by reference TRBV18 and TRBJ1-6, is NAGVMQNPRHLVRRRGQEARLRCSPMKGHSHVYWYRQLPEEGLKFMVYLQKENIIDESGMPKERFSAEFPKEGPSILRIQQVVRGDSAAYFCASSPTASSYNSPLHFGNGTRLTVT.

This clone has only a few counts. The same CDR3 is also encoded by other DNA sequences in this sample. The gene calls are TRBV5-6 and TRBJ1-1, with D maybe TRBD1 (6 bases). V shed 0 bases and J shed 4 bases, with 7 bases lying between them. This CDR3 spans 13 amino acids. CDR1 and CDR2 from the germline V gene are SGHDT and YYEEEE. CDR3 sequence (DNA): TGTGCCAGCAGCTTGGGAGGGGGCACTGAAGCTTTCTTT. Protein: CASSLGGGTEAFF.

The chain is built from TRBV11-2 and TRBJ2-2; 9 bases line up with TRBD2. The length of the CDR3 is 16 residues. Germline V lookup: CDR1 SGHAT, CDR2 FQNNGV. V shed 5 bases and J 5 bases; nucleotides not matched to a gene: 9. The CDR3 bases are TGTGCCAGCAGCCTATCCATCAGCGGGAGGACCGGGGAGCTGTTTTTT. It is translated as CASSLSISGRTGELFF.

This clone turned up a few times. The CDR3: CASSQPGLAGGAPYNEQFF. CDR3 nucleotide sequence: TGCGCCAGCAGCCAACCGGGACTAGCGGGGGGAGCCCCTTACAATGAGCAGTTCTTC. The V call is TRBV4-1, the J call TRBJ2-1; 15 bases fit TRBD2. In germline, CDR1 is MGHRA, CDR2 YSYEKL. After removal of 2 bases from V and 4 bases from J, the junction contained 9 bases not matched to a gene. This CDR3 is built from 19 residues.

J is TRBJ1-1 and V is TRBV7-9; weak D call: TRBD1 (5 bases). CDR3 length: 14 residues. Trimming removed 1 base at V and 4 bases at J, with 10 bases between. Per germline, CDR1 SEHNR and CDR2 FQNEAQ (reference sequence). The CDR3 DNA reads TGTGCCAGCAGCTTAGAAGGGGTGGGCACTGAAGCTTTCTTT. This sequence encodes CASSLEGVGTEAFF.

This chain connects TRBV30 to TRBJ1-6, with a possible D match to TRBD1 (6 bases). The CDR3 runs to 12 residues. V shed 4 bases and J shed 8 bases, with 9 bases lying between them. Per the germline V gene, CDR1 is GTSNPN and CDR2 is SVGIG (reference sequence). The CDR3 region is CAWKGGDSPLHF. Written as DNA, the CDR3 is TGTGCCTGGAAAGGGGGGGATTCACCCCTCCACTTT. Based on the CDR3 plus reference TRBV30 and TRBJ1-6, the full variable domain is SQTIHQWPATLVQPVGSPLSLECTVEGTSNPNLYWYRQAAGRGLQLLFYSVGIGQISSEVPQNLSASRPQDRQFILSSKKLLLSDSGFYLCAWKGGDSPLHFGNGTRLTVT.

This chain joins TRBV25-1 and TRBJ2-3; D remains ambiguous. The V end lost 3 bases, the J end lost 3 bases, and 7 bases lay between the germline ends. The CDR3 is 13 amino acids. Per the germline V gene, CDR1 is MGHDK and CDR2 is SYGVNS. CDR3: CASSDSPTDTQYF. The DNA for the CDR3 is TGTGCCAGCAGTGATTCTCCTACAGATACGCAGTATTTT.

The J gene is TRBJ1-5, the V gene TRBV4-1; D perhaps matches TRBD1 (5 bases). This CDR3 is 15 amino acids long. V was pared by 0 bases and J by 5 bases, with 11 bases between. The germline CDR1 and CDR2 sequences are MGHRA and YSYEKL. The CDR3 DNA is TGCGCCAGCAGCCAAGATACGCCAGGGTATCAGCCCCAGCATTTT. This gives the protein CASSQDTPGYQPQHF.

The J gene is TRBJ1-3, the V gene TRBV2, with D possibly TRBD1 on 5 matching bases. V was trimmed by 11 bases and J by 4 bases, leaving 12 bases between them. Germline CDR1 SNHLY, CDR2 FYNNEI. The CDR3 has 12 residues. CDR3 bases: TGTGCCGGGCAGGGAATCGGAAACACCATATATTTT. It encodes CAGQGIGNTIYF.